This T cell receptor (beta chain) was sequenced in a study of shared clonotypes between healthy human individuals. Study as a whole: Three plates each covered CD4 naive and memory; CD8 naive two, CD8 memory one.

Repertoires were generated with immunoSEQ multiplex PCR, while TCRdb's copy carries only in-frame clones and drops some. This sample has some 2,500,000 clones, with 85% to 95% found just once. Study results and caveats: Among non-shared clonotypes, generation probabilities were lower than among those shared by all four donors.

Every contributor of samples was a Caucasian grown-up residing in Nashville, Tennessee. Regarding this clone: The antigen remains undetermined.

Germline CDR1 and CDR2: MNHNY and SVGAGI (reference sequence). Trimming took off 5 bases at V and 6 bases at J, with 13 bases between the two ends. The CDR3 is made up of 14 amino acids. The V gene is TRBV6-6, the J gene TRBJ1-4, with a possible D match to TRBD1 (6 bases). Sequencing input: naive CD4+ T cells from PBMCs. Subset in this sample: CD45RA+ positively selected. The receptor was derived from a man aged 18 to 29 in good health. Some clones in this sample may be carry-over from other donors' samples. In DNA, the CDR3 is TGTGCCAGCAGTAGAACAGGGCCTTATGAAAAACTGTTTTTT. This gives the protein CASSRTGPYEKLFF.